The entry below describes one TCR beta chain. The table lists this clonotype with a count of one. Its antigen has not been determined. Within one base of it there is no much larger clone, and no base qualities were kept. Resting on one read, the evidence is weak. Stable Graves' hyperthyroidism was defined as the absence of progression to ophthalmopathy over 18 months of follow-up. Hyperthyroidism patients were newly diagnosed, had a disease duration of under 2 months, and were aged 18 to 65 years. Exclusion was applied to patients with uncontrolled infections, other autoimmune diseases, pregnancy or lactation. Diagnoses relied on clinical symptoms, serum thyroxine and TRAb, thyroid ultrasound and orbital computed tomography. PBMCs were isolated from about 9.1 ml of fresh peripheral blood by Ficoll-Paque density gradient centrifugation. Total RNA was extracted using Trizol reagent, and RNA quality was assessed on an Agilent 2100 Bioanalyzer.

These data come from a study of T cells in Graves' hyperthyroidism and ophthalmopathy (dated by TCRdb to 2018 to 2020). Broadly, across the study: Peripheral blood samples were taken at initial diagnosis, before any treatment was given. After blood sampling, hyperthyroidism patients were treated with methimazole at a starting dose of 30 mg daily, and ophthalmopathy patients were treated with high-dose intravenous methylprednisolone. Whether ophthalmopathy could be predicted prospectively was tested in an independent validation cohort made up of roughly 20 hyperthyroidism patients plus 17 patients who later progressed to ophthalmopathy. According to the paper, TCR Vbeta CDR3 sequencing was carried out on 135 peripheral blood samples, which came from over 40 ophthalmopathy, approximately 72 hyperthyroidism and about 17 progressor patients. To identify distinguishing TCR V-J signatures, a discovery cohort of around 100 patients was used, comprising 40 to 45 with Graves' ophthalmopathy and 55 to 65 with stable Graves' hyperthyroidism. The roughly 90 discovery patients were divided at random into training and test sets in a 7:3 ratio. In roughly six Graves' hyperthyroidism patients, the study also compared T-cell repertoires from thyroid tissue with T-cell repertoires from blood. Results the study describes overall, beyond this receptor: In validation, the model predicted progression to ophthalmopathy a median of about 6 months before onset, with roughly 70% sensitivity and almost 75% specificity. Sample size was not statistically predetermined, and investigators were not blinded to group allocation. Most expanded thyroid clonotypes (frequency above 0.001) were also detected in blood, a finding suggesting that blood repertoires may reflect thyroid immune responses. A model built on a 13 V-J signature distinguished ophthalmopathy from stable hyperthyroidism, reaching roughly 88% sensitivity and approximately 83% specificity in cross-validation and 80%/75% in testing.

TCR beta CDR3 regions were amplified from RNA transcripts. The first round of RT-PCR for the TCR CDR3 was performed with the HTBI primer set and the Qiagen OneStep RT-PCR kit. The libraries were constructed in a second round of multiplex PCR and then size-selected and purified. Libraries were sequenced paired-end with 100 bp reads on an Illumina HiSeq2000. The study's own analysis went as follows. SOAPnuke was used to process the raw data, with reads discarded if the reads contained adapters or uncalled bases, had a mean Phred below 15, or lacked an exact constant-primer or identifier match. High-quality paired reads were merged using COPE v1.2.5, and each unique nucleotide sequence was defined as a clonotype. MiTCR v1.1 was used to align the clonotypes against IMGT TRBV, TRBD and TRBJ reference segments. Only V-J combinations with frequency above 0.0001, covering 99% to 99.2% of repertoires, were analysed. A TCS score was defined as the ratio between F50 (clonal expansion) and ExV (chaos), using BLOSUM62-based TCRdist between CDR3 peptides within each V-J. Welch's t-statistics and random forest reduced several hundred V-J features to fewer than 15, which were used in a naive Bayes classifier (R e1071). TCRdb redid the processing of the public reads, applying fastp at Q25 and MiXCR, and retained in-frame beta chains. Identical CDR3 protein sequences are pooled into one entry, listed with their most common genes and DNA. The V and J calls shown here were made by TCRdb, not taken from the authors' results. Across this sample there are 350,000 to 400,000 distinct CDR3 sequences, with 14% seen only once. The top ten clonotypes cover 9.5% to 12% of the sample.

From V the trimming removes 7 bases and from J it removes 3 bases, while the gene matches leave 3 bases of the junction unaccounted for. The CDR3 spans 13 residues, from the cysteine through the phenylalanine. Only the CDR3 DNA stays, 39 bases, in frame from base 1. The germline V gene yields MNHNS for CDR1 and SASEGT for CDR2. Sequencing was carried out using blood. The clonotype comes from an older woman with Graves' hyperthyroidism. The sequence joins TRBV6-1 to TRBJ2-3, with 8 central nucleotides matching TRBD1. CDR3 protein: CASTDRGTDTQYF. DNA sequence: TGTGCCAGCACCGACAGGGGTACAGATACGCAGTATTTT.